Listed below are T cell receptor beta chains from one sample, sequenced in a study of cytomegalovirus exposure and HLA in healthy donors. Assay: immunoSEQ multiplex PCR; the TCRdb copy retains only in-frame clones and omits some. The table has some 160,000 clones, around 73% seen once. Material: PBMCs. The receptor source for this set is a man between 60 and 75 years old in good health and CMV-seronegative. CDR3s include the opening cysteine and the closing phenylalanine or tryptophan. Fields, in order: D gene, V gene, J gene, clone size, CDR3 protein, CDR3 DNA. The D gene is left open where the match is weak. Clone size, where shown, is once, few, many, or a class for clones that have expanded.

>TRBD2|TRBV6-6|TRBJ2-2|-
CASQGLATNTGELFF
TGTGCCAGCCAGGGACTAGCGACGAACACCGGGGAGCTGTTTTTT
>TRBD1|TRBV2|TRBJ2-1|-
CASSEDRVYNEQFF
TGTGCCAGCAGCGAAGACAGGGTCTACAATGAGCAGTTCTTC
>-|TRBV18|TRBJ1-1|-
CASSPRQDTEAFF
TGTGCCAGCTCTCCTCGACAGGACACTGAAGCTTTCTTT
>-|TRBV11-2|TRBJ1-1|-
CASSFPATEAFF
TGTGCCAGCTCTTTCCCCGCGACTGAAGCTTTCTTT
>-|TRBV25-1|TRBJ1-4|-
CASSQGRALGNEKLFF
TGTGCCAGCAGTCAAGGGAGGGCCTTGGGGAATGAAAAACTGTTTTTT
>-|TRBV29-1|TRBJ2-3|once
CSVEGLSGYSSTQYF
TGCAGCGTTGAGGGACTCTCCGGTTATAGTAGTACGCAGTATTTT
>TRBD2|TRBV11-3|TRBJ2-7|-
CASSSASGVTYEQYF
TGTGCCAGCAGCTCTGCTAGCGGGGTAACCTACGAGCAGTACTTC
>-|TRBV29-1|TRBJ2-7|-
CSARTGGSLEQYF
TGCAGCGCCAGGACAGGAGGGAGCCTCGAGCAGTACTTC
>-|TRBV27|TRBJ1-2|-
CASRGVEYGYTF
TGTGCCAGCAGGGGAGTAGAATATGGCTACACCTTC
>-|TRBV9|TRBJ2-7|-
CASSEYSNGGYEQYF
TGTGCCAGCAGCGAATATAGTAACGGAGGATACGAGCAGTACTTC
>TRBD1|TRBV10-3|TRBJ2-7|-
CAISLSPGQGDFYEQYF
TGTGCCATCAGTCTAAGCCCAGGACAGGGGGATTTCTACGAGCAGTACTTC
>-|TRBV6-5|TRBJ1-6|-
CASSDKYNSPLHF
TGTGCCAGCAGTGACAAGTATAATTCACCCCTCCACTTT
>TRBD1|TRBV12-5|TRBJ2-5|-
CASGFSGQGRETQYF
TGTGCTAGTGGTTTCTCCGGACAGGGGCGAGAGACCCAGTACTTC